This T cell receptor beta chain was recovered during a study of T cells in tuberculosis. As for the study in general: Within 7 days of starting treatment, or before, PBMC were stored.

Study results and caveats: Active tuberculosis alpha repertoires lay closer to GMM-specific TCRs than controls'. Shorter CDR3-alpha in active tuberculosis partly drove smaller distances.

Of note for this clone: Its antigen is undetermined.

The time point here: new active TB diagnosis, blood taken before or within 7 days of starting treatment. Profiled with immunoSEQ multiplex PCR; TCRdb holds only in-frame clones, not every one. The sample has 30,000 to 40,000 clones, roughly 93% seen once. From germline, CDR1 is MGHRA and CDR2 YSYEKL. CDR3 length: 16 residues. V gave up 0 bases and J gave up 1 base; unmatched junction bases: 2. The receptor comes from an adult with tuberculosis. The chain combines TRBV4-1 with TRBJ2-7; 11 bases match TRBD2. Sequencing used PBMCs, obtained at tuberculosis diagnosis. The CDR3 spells CASSQEGLAVSYEQYF. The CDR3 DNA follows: TGCGCCAGCAGCCAAGAGGGACTAGCGGTATCCTACGAGCAGTACTTC.